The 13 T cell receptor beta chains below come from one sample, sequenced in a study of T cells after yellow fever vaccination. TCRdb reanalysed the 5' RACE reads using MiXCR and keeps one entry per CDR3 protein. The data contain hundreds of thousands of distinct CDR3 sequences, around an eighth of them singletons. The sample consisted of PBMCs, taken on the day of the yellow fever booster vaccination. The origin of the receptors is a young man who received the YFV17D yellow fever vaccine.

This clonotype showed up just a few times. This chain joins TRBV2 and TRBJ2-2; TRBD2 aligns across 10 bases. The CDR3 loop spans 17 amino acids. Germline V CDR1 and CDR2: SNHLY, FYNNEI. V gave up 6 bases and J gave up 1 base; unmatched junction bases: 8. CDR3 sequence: CASRRTSGGGNTGELFF. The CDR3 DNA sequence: TGTGCCAGCAGAAGGACTAGCGGAGGTGGGAACACCGGGGAGCTGTTTTTT.

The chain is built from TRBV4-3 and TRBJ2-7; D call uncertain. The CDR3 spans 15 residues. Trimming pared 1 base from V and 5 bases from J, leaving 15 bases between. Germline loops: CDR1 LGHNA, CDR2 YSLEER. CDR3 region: CASSQGSFSDNEQYF. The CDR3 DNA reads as TGCGCCAGCAGCCAAGGGAGTTTTTCGGATAACGAGCAGTACTTC.

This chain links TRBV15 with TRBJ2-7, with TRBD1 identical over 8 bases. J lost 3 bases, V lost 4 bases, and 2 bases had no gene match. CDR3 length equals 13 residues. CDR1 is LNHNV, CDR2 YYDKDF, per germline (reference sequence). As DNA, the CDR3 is TGTGCCACCAGCATAGGACAGGGCTACGAGCAGTACTTC. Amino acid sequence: CATSIGQGYEQYF.

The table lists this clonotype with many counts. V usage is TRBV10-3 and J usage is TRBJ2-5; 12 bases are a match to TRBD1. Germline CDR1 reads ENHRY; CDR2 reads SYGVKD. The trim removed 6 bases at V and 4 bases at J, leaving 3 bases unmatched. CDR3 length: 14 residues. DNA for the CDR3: TGTGCCATCAGGCCGGGACAGGGGGCAGAGACCCAGTACTTC. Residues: CAIRPGQGAETQYF.

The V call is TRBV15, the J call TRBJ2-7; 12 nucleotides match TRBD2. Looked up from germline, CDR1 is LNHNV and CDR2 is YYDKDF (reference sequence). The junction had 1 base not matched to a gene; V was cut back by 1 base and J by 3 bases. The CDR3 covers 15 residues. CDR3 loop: CATSRVLAGGYEQYF. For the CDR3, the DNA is TGTGCCACCAGCAGAGTACTAGCGGGGGGCTACGAGCAGTACTTC.

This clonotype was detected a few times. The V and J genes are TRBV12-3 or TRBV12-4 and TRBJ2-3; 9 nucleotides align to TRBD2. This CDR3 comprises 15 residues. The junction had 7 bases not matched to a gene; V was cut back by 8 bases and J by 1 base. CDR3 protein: CASGLAGFGTDTQYF. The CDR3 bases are TGTGCCAGCGGGCTAGCGGGATTCGGCACAGATACGCAGTATTTT.

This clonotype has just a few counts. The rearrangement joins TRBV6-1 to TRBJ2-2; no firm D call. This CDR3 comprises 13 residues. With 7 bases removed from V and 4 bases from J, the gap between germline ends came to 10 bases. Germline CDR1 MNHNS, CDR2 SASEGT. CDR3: CASTLWATGELFF. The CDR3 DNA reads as TGTGCCAGCACCCTGTGGGCCACCGGGGAGCTGTTTTTT.

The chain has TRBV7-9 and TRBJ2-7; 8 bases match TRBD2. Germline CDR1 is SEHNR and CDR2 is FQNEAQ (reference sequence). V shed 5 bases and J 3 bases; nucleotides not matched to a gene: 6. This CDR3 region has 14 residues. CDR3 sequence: CASSHPGGVYEQYF. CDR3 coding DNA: TGTGCCAGCAGCCACCCGGGGGGGGTCTACGAGCAGTACTTC.

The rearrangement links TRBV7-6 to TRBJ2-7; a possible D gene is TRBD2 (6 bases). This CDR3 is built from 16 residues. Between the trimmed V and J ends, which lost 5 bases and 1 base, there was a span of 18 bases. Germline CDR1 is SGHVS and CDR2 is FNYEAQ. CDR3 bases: TGTGCCAGCAGCAACCCCTCGGGCGGGGCATCCTACGAGCAGTACTTC. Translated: CASSNPSGGASYEQYF.

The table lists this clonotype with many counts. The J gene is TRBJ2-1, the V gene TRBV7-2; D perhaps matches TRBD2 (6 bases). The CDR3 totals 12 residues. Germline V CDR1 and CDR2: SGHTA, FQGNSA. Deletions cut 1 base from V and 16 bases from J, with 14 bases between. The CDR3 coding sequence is TGTGCCAGCAGCTTAGAGGAGGGTGGTAAATTCTTC. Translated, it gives CASSLEEGGKFF.

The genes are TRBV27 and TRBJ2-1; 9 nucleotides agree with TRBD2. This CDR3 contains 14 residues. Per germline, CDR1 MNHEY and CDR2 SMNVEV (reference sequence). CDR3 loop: CAAGLANSYNEQFF. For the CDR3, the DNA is TGTGCGGCCGGACTAGCGAACTCCTACAATGAGCAGTTCTTC.

CDR3 bases: TGCAGTGCCCCCCGGACAGGCGGCGAGCAGTACTTC. This sequence encodes CSAPRTGGEQYF. This chain joins TRBV20-1 and TRBJ2-7; the match to TRBD1 covers 7 bases. The trim removed 6 bases at V and 6 bases at J, leaving 8 bases unmatched. This CDR3 spans 12 amino acids. Germline V gene sequence: CDR1 DFQATT, CDR2 SNEGSKA (reference sequence).

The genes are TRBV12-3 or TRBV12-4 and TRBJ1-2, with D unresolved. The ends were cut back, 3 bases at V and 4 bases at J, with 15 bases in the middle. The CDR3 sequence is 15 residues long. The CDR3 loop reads CASSFRTLPSYGYTF. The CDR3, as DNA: TGTGCCAGCAGTTTCAGGACCTTACCCAGCTATGGCTACACCTTC.